Listed below are T cell receptor beta chains from one sample, sequenced in a study of blood T cell repertoires in COVID-19. Sequencing used immunoSEQ multiplex PCR; TCRdb keeps in-frame clones, though not all of them. The sample consists of 120,000 to 150,000 clones, about 90% of them appearing once. The material sequenced was peripheral blood. The receptor source for this set is a man in his forties or fifties with active or convalescent COVID-19. The CDR3 runs from the conserved cysteine through the conserved F or W. The D gene is left open where the match is weak. Clone size is shown for a subset of rows, as once, few, many or a class of expanded clone.

D: TRBD1
J: TRBJ1-4
V: TRBV2
size: NA
DNA: TGTGCCAGCAGCCACGAGGTGGCAGGGGGCTACGCAGCTAATGAAAAACTGTTTTTT
CDR3: CASSHEVAGGYAANEKLFF

D: TRBD1
J: TRBJ2-7
V: TRBV19
size: NA
DNA: TGTGCCAGTAGTGTGGGACAGGGGGTAGACGAGCAGTACTTC
CDR3: CASSVGQGVDEQYF

D: NA
J: TRBJ2-6
V: TRBV5-6
size: once
DNA: TGTGCCAGCAGTTTCAGGGCCCTCTCTGGGGCCAACGTCCTGACTTTC
CDR3: CASSFRALSGANVLTF

D: NA
J: TRBJ2-6
V: TRBV6-5
size: once
DNA: TGTGCCAGCAGTTACACGGTGGGGCATGGGGCCAACGTCCTGACTTTC
CDR3: CASSYTVGHGANVLTF

D: TRBD2
J: TRBJ2-7
V: TRBV6-5
size: NA
DNA: TGTGCCAGCAGACCCGGACTAGCGGGAGTCTACGAGCAGTACTTC
CDR3: CASRPGLAGVYEQYF

D: NA
J: TRBJ1-5
V: TRBV19
size: NA
DNA: TGTGCCAGTAGTATCCGAGGGAATCGTCATCAGCCCCAGCATTTT
CDR3: CASSIRGNRHQPQHF

D: TRBD2
J: TRBJ2-5
V: TRBV7-2
size: NA
DNA: TGTGCCAGCAGCACCCGAGCGGGAGGGCTGGGAGAGACCCAGTACTTC
CDR3: CASSTRAGGLGETQYF

D: NA
J: TRBJ2-3
V: TRBV7-2
size: NA
DNA: TGTGCCAGCAGCCTAACTCCGCAGGGAAGCACAGATACGCAGTATTTT
CDR3: CASSLTPQGSTDTQYF

D: NA
J: TRBJ1-3
V: TRBV28
size: NA
DNA: TGTGCCAGCAGTTTCCGAGGTGCCCGCTCTGGAAACACCATATATTTT
CDR3: CASSFRGARSGNTIYF

D: TRBD1
J: TRBJ2-3
V: TRBV6-5
size: NA
DNA: TGTGCCAGCAGTTACCCCGGGACAGGGAAGGTTACGCAGTATTTT
CDR3: CASSYPGTGKVTQYF

D: TRBD2
J: TRBJ2-7
V: TRBV7-2
size: NA
DNA: TGTGCCAGCAGCCTAACTAGCGGAGGATCCTACGAGCAGTACTTC
CDR3: CASSLTSGGSYEQYF

D: NA
J: TRBJ2-7
V: TRBV5-5
size: NA
DNA: TGTGCCAGCAGCGCCGGACTCCACGAGCAGTACTTC
CDR3: CASSAGLHEQYF

D: TRBD1
J: TRBJ1-5
V: TRBV28
size: NA
DNA: TGTGCCAGCAGGTACGGGACAGGGGGTAATCAGCCCCAGCATTTT
CDR3: CASRYGTGGNQPQHF

D: TRBD2
J: TRBJ2-5
V: TRBV20-1
size: NA
DNA: TGCAGTGCTAGTTCTTTAGCGGGTGAACAAGAGACCCAGTACTTC
CDR3: CSASSLAGEQETQYF

D: NA
J: TRBJ2-3
V: TRBV28
size: NA
DNA: TGTGCCAGCACCCGGAGGGGAGGAACTAGCACAGATACGCAGTATTTT
CDR3: CASTRRGGTSTDTQYF

D: TRBD1
J: TRBJ2-3
V: TRBV20-1
size: NA
DNA: TGCAGTGCTAGTTCCGGGACAGCGACAGATACGCAGTATTTT
CDR3: CSASSGTATDTQYF

D: NA
J: TRBJ1-5
V: TRBV10-3
size: NA
DNA: TGTGCCATCGGGTCGGGGCCCCAGCATTTT
CDR3: CAIGSGPQHF